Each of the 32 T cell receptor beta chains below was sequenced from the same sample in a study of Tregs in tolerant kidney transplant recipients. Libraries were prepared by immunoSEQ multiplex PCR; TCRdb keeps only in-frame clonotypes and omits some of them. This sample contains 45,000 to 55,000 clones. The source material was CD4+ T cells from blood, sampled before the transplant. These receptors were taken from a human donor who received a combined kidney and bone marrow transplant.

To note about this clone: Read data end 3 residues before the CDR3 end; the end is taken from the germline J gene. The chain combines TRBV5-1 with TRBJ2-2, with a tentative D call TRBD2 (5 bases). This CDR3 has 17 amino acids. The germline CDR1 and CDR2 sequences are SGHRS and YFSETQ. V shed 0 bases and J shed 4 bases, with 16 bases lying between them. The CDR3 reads CASSLGAPGAGTGELFF. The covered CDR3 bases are TGCGCCAGCAGCTTGGGAGCCCCGGGCGCGGGCACCGGGGAG.

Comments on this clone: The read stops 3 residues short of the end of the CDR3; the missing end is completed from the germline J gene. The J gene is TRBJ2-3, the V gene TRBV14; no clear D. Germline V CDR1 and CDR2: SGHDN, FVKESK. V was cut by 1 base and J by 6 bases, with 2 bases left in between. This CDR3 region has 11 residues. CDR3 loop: CASSQADTQYF. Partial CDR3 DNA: TGTGCCAGCAGCCAAGCTGATACG.

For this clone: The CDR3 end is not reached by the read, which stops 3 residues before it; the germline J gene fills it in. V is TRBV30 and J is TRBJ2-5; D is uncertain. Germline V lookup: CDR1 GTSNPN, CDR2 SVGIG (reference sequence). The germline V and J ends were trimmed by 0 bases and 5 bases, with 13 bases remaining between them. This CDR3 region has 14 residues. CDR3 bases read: TGTGCCTGGAGTGTACAAAAGGGTTGGGAGACC. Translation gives CAWSVQKGWET. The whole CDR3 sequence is CAWSVQKGWETQYF.

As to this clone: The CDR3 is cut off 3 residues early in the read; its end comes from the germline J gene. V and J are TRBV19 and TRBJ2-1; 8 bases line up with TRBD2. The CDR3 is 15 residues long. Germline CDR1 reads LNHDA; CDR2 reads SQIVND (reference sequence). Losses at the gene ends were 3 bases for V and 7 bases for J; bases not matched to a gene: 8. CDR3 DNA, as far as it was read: TGTGCCAGTAGTATGGATCAAGCGGGAGTGAATGAG. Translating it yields CASSMDQAGVNE. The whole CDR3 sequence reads CASSMDQAGVNEQFF.

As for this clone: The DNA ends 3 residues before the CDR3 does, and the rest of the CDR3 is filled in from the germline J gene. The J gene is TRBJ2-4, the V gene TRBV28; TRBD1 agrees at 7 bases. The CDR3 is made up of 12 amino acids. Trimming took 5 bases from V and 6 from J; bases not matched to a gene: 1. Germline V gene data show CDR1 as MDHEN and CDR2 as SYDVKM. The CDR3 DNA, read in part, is TGTGCCAGCAGTCGACAGGGAAACATT. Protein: CASSRQGNI. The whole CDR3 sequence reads CASSRQGNIQYF.

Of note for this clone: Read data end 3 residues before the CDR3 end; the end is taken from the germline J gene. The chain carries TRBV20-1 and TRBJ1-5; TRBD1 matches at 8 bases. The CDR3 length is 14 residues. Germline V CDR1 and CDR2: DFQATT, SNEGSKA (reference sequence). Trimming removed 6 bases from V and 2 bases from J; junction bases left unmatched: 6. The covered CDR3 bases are TGCAGTGCAGTGGACAGGGTGGGCAATCAGCCC. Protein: CSAVDRVGNQP. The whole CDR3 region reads CSAVDRVGNQPQHF.

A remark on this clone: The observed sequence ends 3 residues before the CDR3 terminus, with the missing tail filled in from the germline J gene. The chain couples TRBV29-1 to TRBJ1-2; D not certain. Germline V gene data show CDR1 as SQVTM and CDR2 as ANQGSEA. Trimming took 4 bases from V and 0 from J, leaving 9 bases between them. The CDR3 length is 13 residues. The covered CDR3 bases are TGCAGCGTTGCCCTCGCAGCTAACTATGGC. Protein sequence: CSVALAANYG. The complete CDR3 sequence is CSVALAANYGYTF.

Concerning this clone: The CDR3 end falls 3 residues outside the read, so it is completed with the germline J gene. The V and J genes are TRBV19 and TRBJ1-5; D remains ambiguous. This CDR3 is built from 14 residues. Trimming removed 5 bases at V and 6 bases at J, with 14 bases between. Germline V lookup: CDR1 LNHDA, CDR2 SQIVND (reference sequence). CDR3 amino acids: CASSASLAFQPQHF. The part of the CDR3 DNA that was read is TGTGCCAGTAGTGCCTCCTTAGCCTTTCAGCCC.

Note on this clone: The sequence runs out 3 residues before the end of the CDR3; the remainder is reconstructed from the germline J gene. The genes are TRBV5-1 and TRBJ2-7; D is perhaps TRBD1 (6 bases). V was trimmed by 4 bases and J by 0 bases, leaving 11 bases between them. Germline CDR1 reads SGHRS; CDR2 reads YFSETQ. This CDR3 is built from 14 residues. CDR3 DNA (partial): TGCGCCAGCAGCATCACAGGGAGCTCCTACGAG. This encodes CASSITGSSYE. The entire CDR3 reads CASSITGSSYEQYF.

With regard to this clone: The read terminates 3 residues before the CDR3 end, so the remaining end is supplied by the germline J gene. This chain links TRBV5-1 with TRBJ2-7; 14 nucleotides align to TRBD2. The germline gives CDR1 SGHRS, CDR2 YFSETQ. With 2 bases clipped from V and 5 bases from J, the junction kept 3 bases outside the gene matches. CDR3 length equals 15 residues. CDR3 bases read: TGCGCCAGCAGCTTAGGACTAGCGGGAGGCCACGAG. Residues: CASSLGLAGGHE. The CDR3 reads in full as CASSLGLAGGHEQYF. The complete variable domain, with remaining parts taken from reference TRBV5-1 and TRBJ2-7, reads KAGVTQTPRYLIKTRGQQVTLSCSPISGHRSVSWYQQTPGQGLQFLFEYFSETQRNKGNFPGRFSGRQFSNSRSEMNVSTLELGDSALYLCASSLGLAGGHEQYFGPGTRLTVT.

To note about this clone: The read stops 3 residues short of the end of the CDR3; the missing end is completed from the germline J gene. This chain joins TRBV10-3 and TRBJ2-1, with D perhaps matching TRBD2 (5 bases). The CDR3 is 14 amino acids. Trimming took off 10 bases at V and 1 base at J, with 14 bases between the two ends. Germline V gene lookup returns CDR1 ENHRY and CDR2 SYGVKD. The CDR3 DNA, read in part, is TGTGCCACGGCACTTCCGGGGTCCTACAATGAG. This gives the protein CATALPGSYNE. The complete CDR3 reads CATALPGSYNEQFF.

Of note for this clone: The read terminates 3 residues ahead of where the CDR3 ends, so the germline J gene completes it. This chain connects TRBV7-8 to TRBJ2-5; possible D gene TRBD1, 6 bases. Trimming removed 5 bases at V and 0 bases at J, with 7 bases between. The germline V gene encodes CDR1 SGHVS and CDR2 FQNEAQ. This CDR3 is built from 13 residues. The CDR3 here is CASSRTDQETQYF. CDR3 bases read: TGTGCCAGCAGCCGGACAGACCAAGAGACC.

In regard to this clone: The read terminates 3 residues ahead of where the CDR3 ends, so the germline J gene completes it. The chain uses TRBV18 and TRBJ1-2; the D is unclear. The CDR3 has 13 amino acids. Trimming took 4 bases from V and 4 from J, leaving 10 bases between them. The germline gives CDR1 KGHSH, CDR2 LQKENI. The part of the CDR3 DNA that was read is TGTGCCAGCTCACATGACAAGAGCTATGGC. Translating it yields CASSHDKSYG. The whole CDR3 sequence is CASSHDKSYGYTF.

CDR3 bases read: TGTGCCAGCCAGACTAGCGGGGTCACAGATACG. Its protein product is CASQTSGVTDT. The whole CDR3 sequence reads CASQTSGVTDTQYF. V usage is TRBV2 and J usage is TRBJ2-3; 11 positions agree with TRBD2. The read terminates 3 residues before the CDR3 end, so the remaining end is supplied by the germline J gene. Germline lookup yields CDR1 SNHLY and CDR2 FYNNEI. There are 14 residues in the CDR3. Trimming at V came to 8 bases and at J to 2 bases, leaving 3 bases not matched to a gene.

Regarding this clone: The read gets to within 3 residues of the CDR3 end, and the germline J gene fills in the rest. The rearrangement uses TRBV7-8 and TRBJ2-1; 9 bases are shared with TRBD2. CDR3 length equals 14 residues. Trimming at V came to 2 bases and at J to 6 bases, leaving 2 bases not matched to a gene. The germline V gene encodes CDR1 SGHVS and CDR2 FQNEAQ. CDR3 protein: CASSLLAGPNEQFF. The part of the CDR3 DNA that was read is TGTGCCAGCAGCTTACTAGCGGGACCCAATGAG.

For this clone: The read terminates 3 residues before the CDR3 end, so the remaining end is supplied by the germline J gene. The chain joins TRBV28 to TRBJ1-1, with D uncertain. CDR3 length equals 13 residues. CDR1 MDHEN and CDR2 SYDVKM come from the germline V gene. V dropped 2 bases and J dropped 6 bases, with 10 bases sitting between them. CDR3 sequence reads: CASSLGGLPEAFF. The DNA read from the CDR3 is TGTGCCAGCAGTTTAGGCGGACTACCTGAA.

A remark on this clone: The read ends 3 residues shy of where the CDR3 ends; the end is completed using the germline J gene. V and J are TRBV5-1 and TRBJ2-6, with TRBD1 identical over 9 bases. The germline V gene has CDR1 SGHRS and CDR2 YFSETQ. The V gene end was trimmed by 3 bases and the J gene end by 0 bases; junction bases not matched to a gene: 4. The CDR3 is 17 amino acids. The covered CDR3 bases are TGCGCCAGCAGCTCGGGACAGGGCTACTCTGGGGCCAACGTC. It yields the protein CASSSGQGYSGANV. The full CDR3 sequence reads CASSSGQGYSGANVLTF.

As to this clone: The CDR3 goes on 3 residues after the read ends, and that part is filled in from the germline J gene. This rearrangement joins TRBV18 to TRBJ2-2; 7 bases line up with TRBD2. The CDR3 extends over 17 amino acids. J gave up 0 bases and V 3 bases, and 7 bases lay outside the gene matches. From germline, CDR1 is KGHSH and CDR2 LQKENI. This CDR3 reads CASSPIGTKPNTGELFF. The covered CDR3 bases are TGTGCCAGCTCACCTATCGGGACTAAACCGAACACCGGGGAG.

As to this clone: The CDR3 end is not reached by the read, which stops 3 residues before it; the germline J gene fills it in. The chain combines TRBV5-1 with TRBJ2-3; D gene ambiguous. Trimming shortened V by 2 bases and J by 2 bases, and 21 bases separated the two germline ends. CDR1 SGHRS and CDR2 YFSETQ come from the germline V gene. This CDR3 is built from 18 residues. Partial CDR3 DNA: TGCGCCAGCAGCTTCGGTCAGCCCTTTAACTATTTCACAGATACG. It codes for CASSFGQPFNYFTDT. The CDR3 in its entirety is CASSFGQPFNYFTDTQYF.

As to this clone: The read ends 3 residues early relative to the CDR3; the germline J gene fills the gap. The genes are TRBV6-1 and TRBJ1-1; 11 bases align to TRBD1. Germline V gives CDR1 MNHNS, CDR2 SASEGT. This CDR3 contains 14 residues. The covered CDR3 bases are TGTGCCAGCAGTGAATTGGGGACAGGGGGTAAA. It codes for CASSELGTGGK. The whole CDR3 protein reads CASSELGTGGKAFF.

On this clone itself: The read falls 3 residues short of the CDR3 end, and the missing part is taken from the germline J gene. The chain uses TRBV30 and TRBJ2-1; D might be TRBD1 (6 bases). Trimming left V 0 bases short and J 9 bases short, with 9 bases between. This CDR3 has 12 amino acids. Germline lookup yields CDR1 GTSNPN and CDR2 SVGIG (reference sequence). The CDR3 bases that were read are TGTGCCTGGAGTGTACAGGGCGGTGAG. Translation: CAWSVQGGE. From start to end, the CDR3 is CAWSVQGGEQFF.

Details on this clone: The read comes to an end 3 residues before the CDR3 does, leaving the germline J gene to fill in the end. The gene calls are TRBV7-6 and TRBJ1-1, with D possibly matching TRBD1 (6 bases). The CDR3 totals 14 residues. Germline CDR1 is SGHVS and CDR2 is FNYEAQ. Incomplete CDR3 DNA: TGTGCCAGCAGCGCGCTTCCGTCAACAGGGTTG. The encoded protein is CASSALPSTGL. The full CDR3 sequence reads CASSALPSTGLAFF.

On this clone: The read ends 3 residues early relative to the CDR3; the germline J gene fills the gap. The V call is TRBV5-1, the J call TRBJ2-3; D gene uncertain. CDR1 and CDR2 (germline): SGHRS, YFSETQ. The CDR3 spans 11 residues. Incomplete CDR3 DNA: TGCGCCAGCAGGGCTGACTGGACG. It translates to CASRADWT. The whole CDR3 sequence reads CASRADWTQYF.

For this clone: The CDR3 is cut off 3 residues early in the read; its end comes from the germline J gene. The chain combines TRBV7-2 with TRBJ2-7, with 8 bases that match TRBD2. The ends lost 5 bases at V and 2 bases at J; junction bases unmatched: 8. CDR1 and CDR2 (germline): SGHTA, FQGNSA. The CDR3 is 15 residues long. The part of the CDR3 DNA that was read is TGTGCCAGCAGCCCCGGTAGCGGGGTTGCCTACGAG. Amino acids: CASSPGSGVAYE. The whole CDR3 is CASSPGSGVAYEQYF.

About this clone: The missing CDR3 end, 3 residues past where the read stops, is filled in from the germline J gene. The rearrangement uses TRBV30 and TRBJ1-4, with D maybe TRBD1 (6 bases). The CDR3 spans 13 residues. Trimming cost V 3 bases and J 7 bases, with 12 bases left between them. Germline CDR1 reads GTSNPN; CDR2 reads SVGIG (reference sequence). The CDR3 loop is CAWRQGGGEKLFF. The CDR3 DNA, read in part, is TGTGCCTGGAGGCAGGGAGGGGGTGAAAAA.

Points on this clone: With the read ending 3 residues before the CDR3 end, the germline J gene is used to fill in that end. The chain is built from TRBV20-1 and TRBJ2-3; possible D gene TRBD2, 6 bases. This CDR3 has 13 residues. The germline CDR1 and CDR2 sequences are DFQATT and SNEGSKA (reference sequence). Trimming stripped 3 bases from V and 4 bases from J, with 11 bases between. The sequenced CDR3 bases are TGCAGTGCTAGCCCAGCGGGCTCAGATACG. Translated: CSASPAGSDT. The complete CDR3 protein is CSASPAGSDTQYF.

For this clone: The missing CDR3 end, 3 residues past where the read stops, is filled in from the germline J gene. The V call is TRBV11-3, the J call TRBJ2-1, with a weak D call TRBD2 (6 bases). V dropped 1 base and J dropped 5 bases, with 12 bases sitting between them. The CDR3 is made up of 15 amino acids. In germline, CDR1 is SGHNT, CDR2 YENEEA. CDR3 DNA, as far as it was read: TGTGCCAGCAGCTTAGCCGATAGCGGAAACAATGAG. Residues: CASSLADSGNNE. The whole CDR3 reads CASSLADSGNNEQFF.

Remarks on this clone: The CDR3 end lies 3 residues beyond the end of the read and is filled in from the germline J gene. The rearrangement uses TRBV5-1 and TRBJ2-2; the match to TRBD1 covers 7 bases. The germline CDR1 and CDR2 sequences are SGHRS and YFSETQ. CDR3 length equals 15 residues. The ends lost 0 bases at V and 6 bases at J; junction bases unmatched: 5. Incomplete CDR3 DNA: TGCGCCAGCAGCTTGGCGTGGCAGGGGGCCGGGGAG. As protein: CASSLAWQGAGE. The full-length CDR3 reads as CASSLAWQGAGELFF.

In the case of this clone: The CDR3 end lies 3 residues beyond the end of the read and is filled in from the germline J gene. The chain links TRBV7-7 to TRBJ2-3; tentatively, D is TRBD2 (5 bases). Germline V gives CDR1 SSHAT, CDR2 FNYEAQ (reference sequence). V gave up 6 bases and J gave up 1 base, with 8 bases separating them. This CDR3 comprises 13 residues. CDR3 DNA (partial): TGTGCCAGCAGTGTTAGCGGCACAGATACG. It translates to CASSVSGTDT. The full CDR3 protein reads CASSVSGTDTQYF. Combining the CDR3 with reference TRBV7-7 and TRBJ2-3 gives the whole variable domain GAGVSQSPRYKVTKRGQDVTLRCDPISSHATLYWYQQALGQGPEFLTYFNYEAQPDKSGLPSDRFSAERPEGSISTLTIQRTEQRDSAMYRCASSVSGTDTQYFGPGTRLTVL.

The sequenced part of the CDR3 DNA is TGTGCCGGCCAGCGGGAAAGCTACGAG. This gives the protein CAGQRESYE. In full, the CDR3 reads CAGQRESYEQYF. The chain uses TRBV7-9 and TRBJ2-7; 7 bases map to TRBD2. The DNA ends 3 residues before the CDR3 does, and the rest of the CDR3 is filled in from the germline J gene. This CDR3 has 12 amino acids. Trimming took 11 bases from V and 3 from J; bases not matched to a gene: 7. Germline-derived CDR1 and CDR2 are SEHNR and FQNEAQ (reference sequence).

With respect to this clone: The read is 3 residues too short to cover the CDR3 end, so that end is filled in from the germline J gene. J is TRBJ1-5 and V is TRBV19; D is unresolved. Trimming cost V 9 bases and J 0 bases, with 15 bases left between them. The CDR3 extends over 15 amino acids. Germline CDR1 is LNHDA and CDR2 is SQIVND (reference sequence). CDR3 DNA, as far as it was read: TGTGCCAGCAAGACACTAGACGGTAGCAATCAGCCC. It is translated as CASKTLDGSNQP. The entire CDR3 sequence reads CASKTLDGSNQPQHF.

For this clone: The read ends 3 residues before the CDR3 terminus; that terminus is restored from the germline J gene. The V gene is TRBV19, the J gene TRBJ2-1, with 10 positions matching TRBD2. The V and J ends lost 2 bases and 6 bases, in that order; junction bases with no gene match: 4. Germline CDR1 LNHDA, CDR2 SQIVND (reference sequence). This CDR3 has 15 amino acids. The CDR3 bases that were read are TGTGCCAGTAGTATAAGCGGGAGGGGAGGCAATGAG. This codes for CASSISGRGGNE. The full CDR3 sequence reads CASSISGRGGNEQFF. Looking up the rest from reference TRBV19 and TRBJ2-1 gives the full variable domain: DGGITQSPKYLFRKEGQNVTLSCEQNLNHDAMYWYRQDPGQGLRLIYYSQIVNDFQKGDIAEGYSVSREKKESFPLTVTSAQKNPTAFYLCASSISGRGGNEQFFGPGTRLTVL.